The 8 T cell receptor beta chains listed next were all sequenced from one sample in a study of blood T cells in healthy people across ages (dated by TCRdb to the mid-2010s). The protocol used for the library was 5' RACE. Sequencing relied on an Illumina HiSeq 2500. The second PCR ran for about 7 to 11 cycles and used a J-beta primer mix along with a sample-barcoded 5' primer. TCRdb ran its own pipeline on the public reads, namely fastp trimming at Q25 and MiXCR clone calling, and kept in-frame beta chains. Every distinct CDR3 protein forms one entry, paired with its most common genes and DNA. For this sample the table gives 1,100,000 or so distinct CDR3 sequences, of which under 45% were detected only once. The top ten clonotypes cover approximately 17% of the sample. The sequencing sample was made of blood. The receptors originated from a woman between 55 and 75 years old in good health.

A few counts support this clonotype. Written as DNA, the CDR3 is TGTGCCAGCAGTTTTCACCAGGGGGCAGGTCGGTTCTTC. This translates into CASSFHQGAGRFF. J is TRBJ2-1 and V is TRBV27; TRBD1 aligns across 8 bases. The CDR3 spans 13 residues. Looked up from germline, CDR1 is MNHEY and CDR2 is SMNVEV (reference sequence). V lost 3 bases and J lost 15; bases outside the gene matches: 10.

This clonotype was counted only a few times. The chain couples TRBV29-1 to TRBJ2-3, with a weak D call TRBD2 (5 bases). Trimming left V 5 bases short and J 8 bases short, with 8 bases between. The CDR3 runs 10 residues. Germline CDR1 SQVTM, CDR2 ANQGSEA. CDR3 in DNA: TGCAGCGTTTACGAGGGTACGCAGTATTTT. Translation gives CSVYEGTQYF.

The chain has TRBV5-6 and TRBJ2-7; a weak D match, TRBD2 (6 bases). CDR3 length: 15 amino acids. Germline V CDR1 and CDR2: SGHDT, YYEEEE. Trimming shortened V by 4 bases and J by 10 bases, and 24 bases separated the two germline ends. DNA of the CDR3: TGTGCCAGCAGCCCCGGACCCGACTCGGGAGATACCCAGTACTTC. This translates into CASSPGPDSGDTQYF.

This clonotype has just a few counts. The V gene is TRBV27, the J gene TRBJ2-3; a possible D gene is TRBD1 (6 bases). V shed 5 bases and J shed 3 bases, with 21 bases lying between them. Looked up from germline, CDR1 is MNHEY and CDR2 is SMNVEV (reference sequence). The CDR3 is made up of 17 amino acids. DNA for the CDR3: TGTGCCAGCAGTCCCACCCCCGCAGGGGCCATTACAGATACGCAGTATTTT. Protein: CASSPTPAGAITDTQYF.

The sample holds a few counts of this clonotype. The V call is TRBV12-3 or TRBV12-4, the J call TRBJ2-5; D perhaps matches TRBD1 (6 bases). The CDR3 covers 14 residues. Trimming shortened V by 6 bases and J by 5 bases, and 16 bases separated the two germline ends. CDR3 bases: TGTGCCAGCAGGGGGGCAGGCGTTTCTGAGACCCAGTACTTC. Its translation: CASRGAGVSETQYF.

This clonotype was detected only a few times. This chain connects TRBV20-1 to TRBJ2-5, with no clear D. Between the trimmed V and J ends, which lost 0 bases and 5 bases, there was a span of 13 bases. The CDR3 has 14 amino acids. Germline V CDR1 and CDR2: DFQATT, SNEGSKA (reference sequence). This chain's CDR3 is CSAREGLEWETQYF. The CDR3 DNA reads TGCAGTGCTAGAGAGGGATTGGAGTGGGAGACCCAGTACTTC.

This chain joins TRBV29-1 and TRBJ2-7; D call uncertain. The DNA end lines up better with TRBJ2-5; the J call may be wrong. The CDR3 is made up of 12 amino acids. The germline V gene encodes CDR1 SQVTM and CDR2 ANQGSEA. The DNA of the CDR3 is TGCAGCGTAGAATATGTAACAGAGACCCAGTACTTC. It encodes CSVEYVTETQYF.

This clonotype was observed at least ten times. This chain connects TRBV5-5 to TRBJ2-1; no firm D call. This CDR3 spans 14 amino acids. Germline V gene data show CDR1 as SGHKS and CDR2 as YYEKEE (reference sequence). V was trimmed by 3 bases and J by 9 bases, leaving 16 bases between them. The CDR3 here is CASSSSAGYGEQFF. The DNA of the CDR3 is TGTGCCAGCAGCTCCTCGGCCGGGTACGGTGAGCAGTTCTTC.